The T cell receptor (beta chain) described here comes from a study of shared clonotypes between healthy human individuals. Whole-study results and caveats: The represented genetic and exposure-history diversity was limited by the small number of donors.

Sequencing was performed with immunoSEQ multiplex PCR; in TCRdb, only in-frame clones are kept and a portion is missing. The sample lists 2,500,000 or so clones, roughly 90% occurring once. On this clone: Its specificity is not known.

Sequencing input: naive CD4+ T cells from PBMCs. Noted subset: CD45RA+ positively selected. The receptor's source is a man aged 18 to 35 in good health. Some clones in this sample may be carry-over from other donors' samples.

The CDR3, as DNA: TGTGCCTGGAGTGTAGAGTATGGGGCTAATGAAAAACTGTTTTTT. The encoded protein is CAWSVEYGANEKLFF. This sequence joins TRBV30 and TRBJ1-4, with D uncertain. Looked up from germline, CDR1 is GTSNPN and CDR2 is SVGIG (reference sequence). V lost 0 bases to trimming and J lost 3 bases, with 11 bases between them. The length of the CDR3 is 15 residues.